Below, 28 T cell receptor beta chains from the same sample are listed, as sequenced in a study of metastatic and nonmetastatic thyroid tumors. Each patient came to thyroid surgery without any prior treatment (of any kind). TCRdb re-called clones via MiXCR from the PCR reads. The sample holds roughly 27,000 clones, around a quarter seen once. Specimen: blood. The receptor set was obtained from a female donor with papillary thyroid cancer or a benign thyroid nodule (not recorded which). Some clones in this sample may be carry-over from other donors' samples.

The chain is built from TRBV5-1 and TRBJ2-7; 13 bases are a match to TRBD2. Germline CDR1 is SGHRS and CDR2 is YFSETQ. The CDR3 totals 17 residues. V lost 0 bases, J lost 5 bases, and 8 bases stayed unmatched. This CDR3 is CASSLDPPGTSGNEQYV. The CDR3 DNA is TGCGCCAGCAGCTTGGACCCCCCCGGGACTAGCGGGAACGAGCAGTACGTC.

V is TRBV11-2 and J is TRBJ2-7; D remains ambiguous. This CDR3 is 14 amino acids long. V gave up 1 base and J gave up 3 bases, with 10 bases separating them. CDR1 and CDR2 (germline): SGHAT, FQNNGV. This CDR3 is CASSLVSTNYEQYF. CDR3 nucleotides: TGTGCCAGCAGCTTAGTGTCTACTAACTACGAGCAGTACTTC. Supplemented by reference TRBV11-2 and TRBJ2-7, the full variable domain reads EAGVAQSPRYKIIEKRQSVAFWCNPISGHATLYWYQQILGQGPKLLIQFQNNGVVDDSQLPKDRFSAERLKGVDSTLKIQPAKLEDSAVYLCASSLVSTNYEQYFGPGTRLTVT.

In the case of this clone: Since no conserved phenylalanine or tryptophan closes the CDR3, a read error is the likely cause. The J gene is TRBJ2-6, the V gene TRBV28, with TRBD1 as a possible D gene (5 bases). Germline V gene data show CDR1 as MDHEN and CDR2 as SYDVKM. There are 15 residues in the CDR3. The CDR3 region is CASSTTSSGANVLTL. The CDR3 DNA reads TGTGCCAGCAGTACCACGTCGTCTGGGGCTAACGTCCTGACTTTA.

CDR3: CASSITGSSSYNEQFF. The CDR3 DNA follows: TGTGCCAGCAGCATAACAGGTAGTAGCTCCTACAATGAGCAGTTCTTC. J is TRBJ2-1 and V is TRBV6-4; a possible D gene is TRBD1 (5 bases). The CDR3 runs 16 residues. Germline lookup yields CDR1 MRHNA and CDR2 SNTAGT. V was clipped by 6 bases and J by 0 bases, with 15 bases between them.

The chain links TRBV19 to TRBJ1-1, with D possibly being TRBD1 (5 bases). The CDR3 is 19 residues long. Deletions cut 2 bases from V and 2 bases from J, with 24 bases between. CDR1 and CDR2 from the germline V gene are LNHDA and SQIVND (reference sequence). The DNA of the CDR3 is TGTGCCAGTAGTATAAAGCCGAGGGGCCCCCTTTTAGGAAACACTGAAGCTTTCTTT. Residues: CASSIKPRGPLLGNTEAFF.

The CDR3 coding sequence is TGTGCCAGCAGTTCGGGAGGGACAGCGAGGGGAAAACTGTTTTTT. Translation gives CASSSGGTARGKLFF. V is TRBV6-5 and J is TRBJ1-4; 7 nucleotides match TRBD1. The trim removed 4 bases at V and 10 bases at J, leaving 12 bases unmatched. Germline V gene sequence: CDR1 MNHEY, CDR2 SVGAGI. The CDR3 runs to 15 residues.

This chain connects TRBV20-1 to TRBJ2-7; possibly TRBD2 for D (6 bases). The CDR3 contains 13 residues. Germline assignment: CDR1 DFQATT and CDR2 SNEGSKA (reference sequence). Trimming stripped 4 bases from V and 4 bases from J, with 14 bases between. Written as DNA, the CDR3 is TGCAGTGCTATTAGCGGTATTAGGTACGAGCAGTACTTC. Its protein is CSAISGIRYEQYF.

The sample holds a few counts of this clone. This chain connects TRBV6-1 to TRBJ2-1; TRBD2 matches 10 bases. Per the germline V gene, CDR1 is MNHNS and CDR2 is SASEGT. After removal of 3 bases from V and 9 bases from J, the junction contained 11 bases not matched to a gene. CDR3 length equals 16 residues. The DNA for the CDR3 is TGTGCCAGCAGTGAGAGTGTGTCTAGCGGGAGCAGTGAGCAGTTCTTC. Encoded protein: CASSESVSSGSSEQFF.

The J gene is TRBJ1-5, the V gene TRBV5-1; 7 positions agree with TRBD1. V lost 4 bases to trimming and J lost 1 base; unmatched junction nucleotides: 5. Germline loops: CDR1 SGHRS, CDR2 YFSETQ. This CDR3 has 15 residues. DNA for the CDR3: TGCGCCAGCAGCCCGCAGGGGGGCAGCAATCAGCCCCAGCATTTT. Encoded protein: CASSPQGGSNQPQHF.

The chain carries TRBV27 and TRBJ2-5, with D possibly being TRBD1 or TRBD2 (5 bases each). CDR3 size: 14 residues. The V gene lost 4 bases and the J gene lost 4 bases, with 13 bases spanning the gap. Germline values: CDR1 MNHEY, CDR2 SMNVEV (reference sequence). CDR3 DNA sequence: TGTGCCAGCAGTTCCTCCGGGACCTTAGAGACCCAGTACTTC. Its protein is CASSSSGTLETQYF.

The J gene is TRBJ2-7, the V gene TRBV12-3 or TRBV12-4; TRBD1 agrees at 7 bases. J lost 4 bases, V lost 0 bases, and 9 bases had no gene match. The CDR3 has 16 residues. The CDR3 region is CASSLAHTGEAYEQYF. The CDR3 nucleotides are TGTGCCAGCAGTTTAGCGCATACAGGGGAAGCGTACGAGCAGTACTTC.

This clone was detected many times. A much larger clonotype is one base distant, so this may be a read error. Other DNA sequences of this sample code for an identical CDR3. The chain carries TRBV2 and TRBJ1-2; a possible D gene is TRBD1 (5 bases). This CDR3 is built from 12 residues. V was cut by 4 bases and J by 12 bases, with 15 bases left in between. CDR1 is SNHLY, CDR2 FYNNEI, per germline. CDR3 nucleotide sequence: TGTGCCAGCAGTGGGGGCGGAGTGGGTCACACCTTC. Protein sequence: CASSGGGVGHTF.

The J gene is TRBJ1-2, the V gene TRBV19, with a possible D match to TRBD1 (5 bases). V lost 7 bases and J lost 3, with 12 bases in between. Germline-derived CDR1 and CDR2 are LNHDA and SQIVND (reference sequence). This CDR3 has 13 residues. The CDR3 loop reads CASTGKEDYGYTF. CDR3 bases: TGTGCCAGTACAGGGAAGGAGGACTATGGCTACACCTTC. The full variable domain, completed using reference TRBV19 and TRBJ1-2, is DGGITQSPKYLFRKEGQNVTLSCEQNLNHDAMYWYRQDPGQGLRLIYYSQIVNDFQKGDIAEGYSVSREKKESFPLTVTSAQKNPTAFYLCASTGKEDYGYTFGSGTRLTVV.

This clone was seen many times. This chain joins TRBV6-2 or TRBV6-3 and TRBJ2-6, with 7 bases fitting TRBD1. Germline CDR1 and CDR2: MNHEY and SVGEGT. Trimming removed 6 bases from V and 1 base from J; junction bases left unmatched: 6. The CDR3 is 16 amino acids. CDR3 DNA: TGTGCCAGCAGACCCCCGACAGGGTCTGGGGCCAACGTCCTGACTTTC. Translating gives CASRPPTGSGANVLTF.

This clone showed up many times. The chain links TRBV12-3 or TRBV12-4 to TRBJ2-1; D remains ambiguous. The CDR3 covers 13 residues. Trimming cost V 8 bases and J 8 bases, with 16 bases left between them. The CDR3 region has the DNA TGTGCCAGCTATTTCGGCGCAGTTGATGAGCAGTTCTTC. Translating gives CASYFGAVDEQFF.

This clone was counted a few times. The rearrangement links TRBV2 to TRBJ2-5; no definite D call. This CDR3 is built from 12 residues. V lost 7 bases and J 2 bases, leaving 8 bases between the germline ends. Germline V CDR1 and CDR2: SNHLY, FYNNEI. The CDR3 reads CASKWEQETQYF. Here the CDR3 DNA reads TGTGCCAGCAAGTGGGAACAAGAGACCCAGTACTTC.

This clone is medium-sized (0.01 to 0.1%). The chain couples TRBV6-2 or TRBV6-3 to TRBJ2-1, with 16 bases fitting TRBD2. This CDR3 has 18 residues. Germline V CDR1 and CDR2: MNHEY, SVGEGT. V shed 6 bases and J 5 bases; nucleotides not matched to a gene: 10. CDR3 in DNA: TGTGCCAGCAGAAGGGGACTAGCGGGAGGGATTTTCGACAATGAGCAGTTCTTC. Amino acid sequence: CASRRGLAGGIFDNEQFF.

This clone has at least ten counts. In the same sample, other DNA sequences code for this CDR3. The chain uses TRBV6-4 and TRBJ2-2; 7 bases agree with TRBD1. Unmatched junction bases numbered 5, after V lost 2 bases and J lost 5 bases. The CDR3 spans 15 residues. In germline, CDR1 is MRHNA, CDR2 SNTAGT. The CDR3 protein is CASSDEGAHTGELFF. The CDR3, as DNA: TGTGCCAGCAGTGACGAGGGGGCGCATACCGGGGAGCTGTTTTTT.

Ten or more counts support this clone. The V gene is TRBV7-2, the J gene TRBJ2-1, with D perhaps being TRBD1 or TRBD2 (5 bases each). Per the germline V gene, CDR1 is SGHTA and CDR2 is FQGNSA. The length of the CDR3 is 16 residues. Deletions cut 5 bases from V and 0 bases from J, with 14 bases between. The DNA of the CDR3 is TGTGCCAGCAGCCGGGACGGACCGAGCTCCTACAATGAGCAGTTCTTC. Protein product: CASSRDGPSSYNEQFF.

This chain joins TRBV30 and TRBJ2-7; 9 positions match TRBD2. Unmatched junction bases numbered 11, after V lost 6 bases and J lost 5 bases. The CDR3 covers 14 residues. Germline CDR1 and CDR2: GTSNPN and SVGIG (reference sequence). The CDR3 bases are TGTGCCTGCAGATACGTTAGCGGGAGCCACGAGCAGTACTTC. This translates into CACRYVSGSHEQYF.

This clone has at least ten counts. This chain joins TRBV3-1 and TRBJ2-1; D is undetermined. Germline CDR1 is LGHDT and CDR2 is YNNKEL (reference sequence). The CDR3 covers 13 residues. Trimming removed 4 bases from V and 9 bases from J, with 13 bases in between. CDR3 bases: TGTGCCAGCAGCCTCTGGAGCAATGGTGAGCAGTTCTTC. This encodes CASSLWSNGEQFF.

The chain recombines TRBV28 with TRBJ2-1; D is possibly TRBD2 (5 bases). The CDR3 has 15 residues. The ends were cut back, 7 bases at V and 5 bases at J, with 18 bases in the middle. Germline V lookup: CDR1 MDHEN, CDR2 SYDVKM. The CDR3 sequence is CASTEMPYGNNEQFF. The DNA for the CDR3 is TGTGCCAGCACCGAGATGCCGTACGGGAACAATGAGCAGTTCTTC. Full variable domain (remainder filled in from reference TRBV28 and TRBJ2-1): DVKVTQSSRYLVKRTGEKVFLECVQDMDHENMFWYRQDPGLGLRLIYFSYDVKMKEKGDIPEGYSVSREKKERFSLILESASTNQTSMYLCASTEMPYGNNEQFFGPGTRLTVL.

Details on this clone: One end of the junction fails to match germline, which may point to a read error. This chain uses TRBV6-2 or TRBV6-3 with TRBJ1-6; 7 nucleotides agree with TRBD1. Per the germline V gene, CDR1 is MNHEY and CDR2 is SVGEGT. The CDR3 is 17 residues long. The CDR3 sequence is CTSTTGVQGLYNSPLHF. In nucleotides, the CDR3 is TGTACCAGCACCACAGGGGTACAGGGCCTCTATAATTCACCCCTCCACTTT.

This clone was recorded many times. The chain recombines TRBV7-2 with TRBJ2-7; 7 bases fit TRBD2. J gave up 8 bases and V 0 bases, and 13 bases lay outside the gene matches. The germline V gene encodes CDR1 SGHTA and CDR2 FQGNSA. The CDR3 runs to 16 residues. The CDR3 spells CASSLAPGGRGGKQYF. The DNA for the CDR3 is TGTGCCAGCAGCTTAGCGCCCGGGGGGAGGGGCGGGAAGCAGTACTTC.

Points on this clone: The missing conserved phenylalanine or tryptophan at the end of this CDR3 makes a read error likely. The chain employs TRBV5-4 and TRBJ2-2; no clear D. The CDR3 covers 11 residues. Trimming removed 3 bases from V and 7 bases from J, with 4 bases in between. From germline, CDR1 is SGHNT and CDR2 YYREEE (reference sequence). The CDR3 region is CASSSNGELFV. CDR3 bases: TGTGCCAGCAGCTCCAACGGGGAGCTGTTTGTT.

This clone was seen a handful of times. The rearrangement joins TRBV6-4 to TRBJ2-1; TRBD1 matches at 7 bases. With V trimmed by 4 bases and J by 7 bases, 10 bases remained unmatched. The CDR3 is 15 residues long. Germline V gene lookup returns CDR1 MRHNA and CDR2 SNTAGT. CDR3 sequence: CASSGRGQWVNEQFF. In nucleotides, the CDR3 is TGTGCCAGCAGTGGAAGGGGACAGTGGGTGAATGAGCAGTTCTTC.

This clone has at least ten counts. This sequence joins TRBV27 and TRBJ2-3; D perhaps matches TRBD1 (6 bases). The CDR3 spans 16 residues. Germline CDR1 reads MNHEY; CDR2 reads SMNVEV (reference sequence). The V end was cut by 4 bases, the J end by 0 bases, with 14 bases between. CDR3 protein: CASSSFRGLSTDTQYF. Here the CDR3 DNA reads TGTGCCAGCAGTTCCTTCAGGGGTCTTAGCACAGATACGCAGTATTTT.

This clone appeared many times. The V gene is TRBV10-3, the J gene TRBJ1-1; 7 bases line up with TRBD1. Germline CDR1 reads ENHRY; CDR2 reads SYGVKD. The CDR3 sequence is 15 residues long. The J segment lost 9 bases and the V segment lost 2 bases, leaving 12 bases of the junction unmatched. CDR3 region: CAISEPTTGKNKAFF. The CDR3 DNA follows: TGTGCCATCAGTGAGCCGACGACAGGGAAGAACAAAGCTTTCTTT.